The clone carrying this T cell receptor (beta chain) was recorded once. Sequencing was performed with immunoSEQ multiplex PCR; in TCRdb, only in-frame clones are kept and a portion is missing. The sample lists around 39,000 clones, 80% to 85% occurring once. The sample is drawn from a study of Siglec-9 on CD8 T cells in melanoma. The V gene end was trimmed by 3 bases and the J gene end by 8 bases; junction bases not matched to a gene: 0. This CDR3 comprises 11 residues. Germline-derived CDR1 and CDR2 are SQVTM and ANQGSEA. This TCR derives from a human donor in good health. The sample consisted of Siglec-9- CD8+ T cells sorted from blood. This chain joins TRBV29-1 and TRBJ2-1; TRBD2 matches 8 bases. The CDR3, as DNA: TGCAGCGTTGATAGCGGGGATGAGCAGTTCTTC. Translating gives CSVDSGDEQFF.